This entry describes one T cell receptor (beta chain). Sequenced by immunoSEQ multiplex PCR; TCRdb stores in-frame clones only, minus some. The sample has about 30,000 clones; about 80% are singletons. This record comes from a study of control samples from healthy donors and cancer patients. V dropped 1 base and J dropped 1 base, with 8 bases sitting between them. The CDR3 totals 14 residues. From germline, CDR1 is SGHKS and CDR2 YYEKEE (reference sequence). This TCR derives from a man in his sixties with head and neck cancer. Input material: PBMCs. The V and J genes are TRBV5-5 and TRBJ1-1; perhaps TRBD1 as D (5 bases). DNA of the CDR3: TGTGCCAGCAGCTTGAGAGACAGGAACACTGAAGCTTTCTTT. Protein product: CASSLRDRNTEAFF. Full variable domain (missing parts from reference TRBV5-5 and TRBJ1-1): DAGVTQSPTHLIKTRGQQVTLRCSPISGHKSVSWYQQVLGQGPQFIFQYYEKEERGRGNFPDRFSARQFPNYSSELNVNALLLGDSALYLCASSLRDRNTEAFFGQGTRLTVV.